These 30 T cell receptor beta chains originate from one sample sequenced in a study of T-cell memory formation after mild COVID-19. Each CDR3 protein gets one entry after TCRdb re-called the 5' RACE reads with MiXCR. This sample carries about 430,000 distinct CDR3 sequences, 20% to 25% of them seen once, and the ten largest clones take roughly 8.7%. What was sequenced was PBMCs or a T cell subset sorted from them (not recorded which). The origin of the receptors is an adult woman who had mild COVID-19 (a few samples of this study predate the infection). Cell type and time point are not known.

This chain connects TRBV18 to TRBJ2-7; 11 nucleotides line up with TRBD2. After removal of 1 base from V and 6 bases from J, the junction contained 11 bases not matched to a gene. The germline CDR1 and CDR2 sequences are KGHSH and LQKENI. The CDR3 loop spans 17 amino acids. This CDR3 is CASSPLPLAGGPTEQYF. The CDR3 region has the DNA TGTGCCAGCTCACCACTTCCCTTAGCGGGAGGGCCAACCGAGCAGTACTTC.

This clonotype was counted a few times. The genes are TRBV9 and TRBJ2-5; D is unresolved. CDR1 is SGDLS, CDR2 YYNGEE, per germline. This CDR3 contains 14 residues. Trimming removed 1 base from V and 4 bases from J, with 11 bases in between. CDR3 sequence: CASSVLPRPETQYF. DNA of the CDR3: TGTGCCAGCAGCGTACTTCCAAGACCAGAGACCCAGTACTTC. The whole variable domain, remainder taken from reference TRBV9 and TRBJ2-5, is DSGVTQTPKHLITATGQRVTLRCSPRSGDLSVYWYQQSLDQGLQFLIQYYNGEERAKGNILERFSAQQFPDLHSELNLSSLELGDSALYFCASSVLPRPETQYFGPGTRLLVL.

This clonotype was recorded a few times. This chain joins TRBV7-2 and TRBJ1-2, with D possibly being TRBD1 (6 bases). CDR1 and CDR2 from the germline V gene are SGHTA and FQGNSA. V lost 5 bases and J 8 bases, leaving 21 bases between the germline ends. The CDR3 totals 15 residues. This CDR3 reads CASSPGGGRGEGYTF. The CDR3 region has the DNA TGTGCCAGCAGCCCCGGGGGGGGCAGGGGTGAGGGCTACACCTTC.

This CDR3 is CASSIGTPKYETQYF. The CDR3 DNA is TGTGCCAGCAGTATCGGGACCCCAAAGTACGAGACCCAGTACTTC. This sequence joins TRBV12-3 or TRBV12-4 and TRBJ2-5; tentatively, D is TRBD1 or TRBD2 (5 bases each). CDR3 size: 15 residues. Trimming removed 5 bases at V and 5 bases at J, with 18 bases between.

This clonotype was recorded a few times. In nucleotides, the CDR3 is TGTGCCAGCAGCCAAGTTTCAGGGGTAGGGTACTTC. Encoded protein: CASSQVSGVGYF. The chain combines TRBV3-1 with TRBJ2-5, with D perhaps matching TRBD1 (6 bases). V lost 1 base, J lost 13 bases, and 13 bases lay in between. Germline V CDR1 and CDR2: LGHDT, YNNKEL (reference sequence). This CDR3 contains 12 residues.

The CDR3 reads CSARPALRSGNTIYF. The CDR3 region has the DNA TGCAGTGCTAGACCTGCCCTCAGGTCCGGAAACACCATATATTTT. The rearrangement links TRBV20-1 to TRBJ1-3; unclear D gene. CDR1 and CDR2 from the germline V gene are DFQATT and SNEGSKA (reference sequence). This CDR3 comprises 15 residues. Trimming took 2 bases from V and 4 from J, leaving 15 bases between them.

The rearrangement links TRBV7-2 to TRBJ2-5; 11 bases match TRBD2. J gave up 7 bases and V 4 bases, and 11 bases lay outside the gene matches. Per germline, CDR1 SGHTA and CDR2 FQGNSA. The CDR3 spans 16 residues. The DNA for the CDR3 is TGTGCCAGCAGCTCCATGGATAGCGGGAGGGGGGTGACCCAGTACTTC. Translation: CASSSMDSGRGVTQYF.

This rearrangement joins TRBV7-9 to TRBJ1-2; 8 bases fit TRBD1. The CDR3 is made up of 15 amino acids. CDR1 is SEHNR, CDR2 FQNEAQ, per germline (reference sequence). Trimming cost V 8 bases and J 2 bases; bases outside gene matches: 10. Here the CDR3 DNA reads TGTGCCAGCGCTCGGACAGGGAGTCCCAACTATGGCTACACCTTC. It encodes CASARTGSPNYGYTF.

This clonotype was seen repeatedly, ten times or more. V and J are TRBV18 and TRBJ2-6; TRBD1 aligns across 7 bases. J was trimmed by 0 bases and V by 1 base; bases with no gene match: 6. The length of the CDR3 is 18 residues. CDR1 is KGHSH, CDR2 LQKENI, per germline. CDR3 bases: TGTGCCAGCTCACCACGAACAGGGGCTCTCTCTGGGGCCAACGTCCTGACTTTC. Translated, it gives CASSPRTGALSGANVLTF.

The chain recombines TRBV27 with TRBJ2-1; TRBD1 aligns across 9 bases. The germline gives CDR1 MNHEY, CDR2 SMNVEV (reference sequence). The V gene end was trimmed by 6 bases and the J gene end by 5 bases; junction bases not matched to a gene: 8. This CDR3 region has 15 residues. The CDR3 sequence: CASRKTGGTNNEQFF. The CDR3 region has the DNA TGTGCCAGCAGAAAAACAGGGGGCACCAACAATGAGCAGTTCTTC.

DNA for the CDR3: TGCAGTGCTAGAGATTCTCGAATGGCCACTGAAGCTTTCTTT. Translating gives CSARDSRMATEAFF. The chain joins TRBV20-1 to TRBJ1-1; D is unresolved. V lost 0 bases and J lost 4, with 12 bases in between. The CDR3 runs 14 residues. Germline V gene data show CDR1 as DFQATT and CDR2 as SNEGSKA (reference sequence).

This clonotype has just a few counts. The V call is TRBV9, the J call TRBJ2-7; either TRBD1 or TRBD2 may fit D (5 bases each). Germline V lookup: CDR1 SGDLS, CDR2 YYNGEE. The CDR3 consists of 16 residues. V gave up 0 bases and J gave up 5 bases, with 18 bases separating them. The CDR3 here is CASSVATRDPKDEQYF. The CDR3 DNA is TGTGCCAGCAGCGTAGCCACCCGGGACCCGAAGGACGAGCAGTACTTC. The full variable domain, completed using reference TRBV9 and TRBJ2-7, is DSGVTQTPKHLITATGQRVTLRCSPRSGDLSVYWYQQSLDQGLQFLIQYYNGEERAKGNILERFSAQQFPDLHSELNLSSLELGDSALYFCASSVATRDPKDEQYFGPGTRLTVT.

The V call is TRBV6-2 or TRBV6-3, the J call TRBJ1-2, with D uncertain. Trimming took off 6 bases at V and 4 bases at J, with 24 bases between the two ends. The CDR3 length is 17 residues. Germline V CDR1 and CDR2: MNHEY, SVGEGT. In nucleotides, the CDR3 is TGTGCCAGCAGCCGTCTAATTCAGGTTCGAGGCAGCTATGGCTACACCTTC. Protein product: CASSRLIQVRGSYGYTF.

The chain links TRBV7-7 to TRBJ1-1, with 12 bases that match TRBD1. There are 19 residues in the CDR3. Germline CDR1 SSHAT, CDR2 FNYEAQ (reference sequence). V lost 5 bases and J lost 0; bases outside the gene matches: 13. The chain's CDR3 is CASSLLLRDRGLLNTEAFF. In DNA, the CDR3 is TGTGCCAGCAGCCTTCTTCTCCGGGACAGGGGGCTTTTGAACACTGAAGCTTTCTTT.

This chain joins TRBV7-9 and TRBJ2-3, with a weak D call TRBD2 (7 bases). With 3 bases removed from V and 2 bases from J, the gap between germline ends came to 15 bases. CDR3 length: 16 residues. Germline CDR1 SEHNR, CDR2 FQNEAQ (reference sequence). As DNA, the CDR3 is TGTGCCAGCAGCTTCGGTCGGGGGGCAGACACAGATACGCAGTATTTT. Encoded protein: CASSFGRGADTDTQYF.

The CDR3 protein is CATSPGQDSSTDTQYF. The CDR3 DNA reads as TGTGCCACCAGCCCCGGGCAGGATTCTAGCACAGATACGCAGTATTTT. J is TRBJ2-3 and V is TRBV24-1; D is ambiguous. Trimming took off 7 bases at V and 0 bases at J, with 16 bases between the two ends. The germline CDR1 and CDR2 sequences are KGHDR and SFDVKD. The CDR3 totals 16 residues.

The rearrangement joins TRBV11-2 to TRBJ1-2; possible D gene TRBD1, 5 bases. This CDR3 has 15 residues. Trimming removed 5 bases from V and 2 bases from J, with 15 bases in between. Germline V gene lookup returns CDR1 SGHAT and CDR2 FQNNGV. DNA for the CDR3: TGTGCCAGCAGCGCCCTGGGGGAGGGGAACTATGGCTACACCTTC. Protein: CASSALGEGNYGYTF.

This clonotype was recorded a few times. The chain employs TRBV24-1 and TRBJ2-2, with D possibly being TRBD1 (6 bases). Germline CDR1 and CDR2: KGHDR and SFDVKD. There are 13 residues in the CDR3. V was clipped by 11 bases and J by 0 bases, with 9 bases between them. Here the CDR3 DNA reads TGTGCCAGCAGGGACACGAACACCGGGGAGCTGTTTTTT. Its protein product is CASRDTNTGELFF.

The rearrangement joins TRBV24-1 to TRBJ2-5, with D possibly TRBD1 on 6 matching bases. CDR3 length: 12 residues. With 4 bases removed from V and 4 bases from J, the gap between germline ends came to 6 bases. Germline CDR1 and CDR2: KGHDR and SFDVKD. CDR3 amino acids: CATSEQGETQYF. In nucleotides, the CDR3 is TGTGCCACCAGTGAACAGGGAGAGACCCAGTACTTC.

The gene calls are TRBV6-5 and TRBJ1-2; tentatively, D is TRBD1 (6 bases). In germline, CDR1 is MNHEY, CDR2 SVGAGI. V was pared by 0 bases and J by 7 bases, with 15 bases between. This CDR3 region has 15 residues. This CDR3 is CASSYSTGGLAGYTF. The CDR3 nucleotides read TGTGCCAGCAGTTACTCTACTGGGGGGCTGGCTGGCTACACCTTC.

This clonotype has just a few counts. This chain connects TRBV20-1 to TRBJ2-3, with TRBD2 matching over 9 bases. The germline CDR1 and CDR2 sequences are DFQATT and SNEGSKA (reference sequence). The CDR3 is 14 residues long. The V and J ends lost 3 bases and 3 bases, in that order; junction bases with no gene match: 4. The CDR3 sequence: CSASSLAGTDTQYF. The CDR3 coding sequence is TGCAGTGCTAGTTCTCTAGCGGGGACAGATACGCAGTATTTT.

This clonotype was counted a few times. J is TRBJ1-1 and V is TRBV3-1; D is unresolved. Germline lookup yields CDR1 LGHDT and CDR2 YNNKEL (reference sequence). The CDR3 contains 12 residues. Between the trimmed V and J ends, which lost 3 bases and 4 bases, there was a span of 6 bases. Here the CDR3 reads CASSHGVTEAFF. The CDR3, as DNA: TGTGCCAGCAGCCATGGGGTCACTGAAGCTTTCTTT.

This clonotype was seen more than once but under ten times. The chain couples TRBV12-3 or TRBV12-4 to TRBJ1-4; possible D gene TRBD1, 5 bases. Between the trimmed V and J ends, which lost 2 bases and 0 bases, there was a span of 13 bases. This CDR3 has 17 residues. The CDR3 coding sequence is TGTGCCAGCAGTTTAACGGGGCTAGATGCAACTAATGAAAAACTGTTTTTT. It translates to CASSLTGLDATNEKLFF.

This clonotype appeared a few times. The CDR3 sequence: CASSVDVLIGGQNTEAFF. In DNA form, the CDR3 reads TGTGCCAGCAGCGTAGATGTATTGATCGGGGGCCAGAACACTGAAGCTTTCTTT. The V and J genes are TRBV9 and TRBJ1-1; TRBD1 might be the D (6 bases). The CDR3 contains 18 residues. V gave up 0 bases and J gave up 1 base, with 19 bases separating them. Germline V CDR1 and CDR2: SGDLS, YYNGEE.

The chain uses TRBV7-6 and TRBJ1-1; the D gene is possibly TRBD1 (5 bases). Germline V gives CDR1 SGHVS, CDR2 FNYEAQ. The CDR3 is 12 amino acids. V dropped 3 bases and J dropped 10 bases, with 12 bases sitting between them. The CDR3 region is CASSLPQGSAFF. The CDR3 nucleotides read TGTGCCAGCAGCTTGCCGCAGGGATCAGCTTTCTTT.

This clonotype was observed a few times. This chain connects TRBV7-9 to TRBJ2-3; D perhaps matches TRBD2 (6 bases). Trimming took 1 base from V and 1 from J, leaving 12 bases between them. Germline loops: CDR1 SEHNR, CDR2 FQNEAQ (reference sequence). This CDR3 contains 16 residues. The CDR3 protein is CASSLVLSGGTDTQYF. CDR3 in DNA: TGTGCCAGCAGCTTAGTGCTTTCGGGGGGCACAGATACGCAGTATTTT.

This clonotype was found a few times. The rearrangement uses TRBV5-1 and TRBJ2-1; 10 positions agree with TRBD1. V gave up 4 bases and J gave up 9 bases; unmatched junction bases: 7. The germline CDR1 and CDR2 sequences are SGHRS and YFSETQ. The CDR3 covers 14 residues. In DNA, the CDR3 is TGCGCCAGCAGCATGGGGGACAGGGGAGGTGAGCAGTTCTTC. Protein: CASSMGDRGGEQFF.

This chain connects TRBV2 to TRBJ2-7, with 7 positions matching TRBD1. After removal of 6 bases from V and 6 bases from J, the junction contained 5 bases not matched to a gene. The CDR3 has 12 residues. In germline, CDR1 is SNHLY, CDR2 FYNNEI. The CDR3 protein is CASSANRGEQYF. CDR3 DNA: TGTGCCAGCAGCGCCAACAGGGGCGAGCAGTACTTC. The entire variable domain, with the rest obtained from reference TRBV2 and TRBJ2-7, is as follows: EPEVTQTPSHQVTQMGQEVILRCVPISNHLYFYWYRQILGQKVEFLVSFYNNEISEKSEIFDDQFSVERPDGSNFTLKIRSTKLEDSAMYFCASSANRGEQYFGPGTRLTVT.

This clonotype was counted between two and nine times. The chain combines TRBV2 with TRBJ1-2; D perhaps matches TRBD1 (5 bases). The CDR3 extends over 12 amino acids. Deletions cut 6 bases from V and 8 bases from J, with 13 bases between. The germline gives CDR1 SNHLY, CDR2 FYNNEI. This chain's CDR3 is CASSASGDGYTF. The CDR3 nucleotides are TGTGCCAGCAGCGCCTCGGGGGACGGCTACACCTTC.

The chain has TRBV7-2 and TRBJ1-2, with D unresolved. Germline CDR1 reads SGHTA; CDR2 reads FQGNSA. The CDR3 has 13 amino acids. Trimming removed 1 base from V and 8 bases from J, with 11 bases in between. This CDR3 is CASSLDLVSGYTF. Here the CDR3 DNA reads TGTGCCAGCAGCTTAGATCTGGTTTCGGGCTACACCTTC.